The 29 T cell receptor beta chains presented below share a single source sample, sequenced in a study of beta chain features in type 1 diabetes. Since all of the isolated RNA was reverse transcribed, expressed TCRB transcripts were what got sequenced. Libraries were prepared by immunoSEQ multiplex PCR; TCRdb keeps only in-frame clonotypes and omits some of them. This table holds 40,000 to 45,000 clones, around 50% found once. The sample taken for sequencing was Tregs from blood. These receptors all come from a woman between 18 and 30 years old in good health.

The table lists this clone with a few counts. The V gene is TRBV9, the J gene TRBJ2-7, with D maybe TRBD2 (5 bases). CDR3 length: 13 amino acids. Germline V lookup: CDR1 SGDLS, CDR2 YYNGEE. Trimming took 3 bases from V and 8 from J, leaving 15 bases between them. The CDR3 sequence: CASSGRPHGKQYF. The CDR3 DNA reads as TGTGCCAGCAGCGGGAGGCCCCATGGAAAGCAGTACTTC.

The V and J genes are TRBV6-1 and TRBJ2-7; D is perhaps TRBD2 (6 bases). CDR3 length equals 12 residues. Looked up from germline, CDR1 is MNHNS and CDR2 is SASEGT. The germline V and J ends were trimmed by 10 bases and 12 bases, with 22 bases remaining between them. This chain's CDR3 is CATSLDGTFLYF. CDR3 in DNA: TGTGCCACCTCATTAGACGGGACTTTTCTGTACTTC.

This clone was seen once. The junction does not match germline at one end; this may be a read error. This chain links TRBV7-7 with TRBJ2-1; TRBD2 matches 8 bases. This CDR3 comprises 15 residues. Germline V CDR1 and CDR2: SSHAT, FNYEAQ (reference sequence). This chain's CDR3 is CASSLAGTAYNEQFF. The CDR3 DNA is TGTGCTAGCAGCTTAGCGGGGACTGCCTACAATGAGCAGTTCTTC. Together with reference TRBV7-7 and TRBJ2-1, the CDR3 gives the full variable domain: GAGVSQSPRYKVTKRGQDVTLRCDPISSHATLYWYQQALGQGPEFLTYFNYEAQPDKSGLPSDRFSAERPEGSISTLTIQRTEQRDSAMYRCASSLAGTAYNEQFFGPGTRLTVL.

The chain recombines TRBV7-2 with TRBJ2-3; D might be TRBD2 (5 bases). The V gene lost 3 bases and the J gene lost 2 bases, with 9 bases spanning the gap. There are 14 residues in the CDR3. Per the germline V gene, CDR1 is SGHTA and CDR2 is FQGNSA. CDR3 region: CASSFQRNTDTQYF. The CDR3 bases are TGTGCCAGCAGCTTTCAGCGGAACACAGATACGCAGTATTTT.

This clone occurred a few times. The J gene is TRBJ2-2, the V gene TRBV5-1; 9 bases match TRBD1. The trim removed 4 bases at V and 5 bases at J, leaving 6 bases unmatched. The CDR3 is 15 amino acids. Germline-derived CDR1 and CDR2 are SGHRS and YFSETQ. The CDR3 reads CASSRDRVETGELFF. The CDR3 coding sequence is TGCGCCAGCAGCCGGGACAGGGTGGAGACCGGGGAGCTGTTTTTT.

The rearrangement uses TRBV30 and TRBJ2-7; 11 bases agree with TRBD2. CDR1 is GTSNPN, CDR2 SVGIG, per germline (reference sequence). After removal of 0 bases from V and 5 bases from J, the junction contained 3 bases not matched to a gene. The CDR3 is 14 amino acids. The CDR3 loop reads CAWSVLAGVDEQYF. CDR3 sequence (DNA): TGTGCCTGGAGTGTACTAGCGGGAGTTGACGAGCAGTACTTC.

This clone was observed a handful of times. The gene calls are TRBV6-4 and TRBJ1-2; weak D call: TRBD1 (5 bases). Germline V CDR1 and CDR2: MRHNA, SNTAGT. V lost 3 bases and J 10 bases, leaving 9 bases between the germline ends. The CDR3 length is 11 residues. In nucleotides, the CDR3 is TGTGCCAGCAGTGAGGGGCCTTTCTACACCTTC. Translation: CASSEGPFYTF.

The chain combines TRBV7-2 with TRBJ2-7; 11 bases match TRBD2. The V and J ends lost 5 bases and 7 bases, in that order; junction bases with no gene match: 7. The germline CDR1 and CDR2 sequences are SGHTA and FQGNSA. This CDR3 has 14 residues. The CDR3 is CASSGSGRGGEQYF. Written as DNA, the CDR3 is TGTGCCAGCAGCGGTAGCGGGAGGGGTGGGGAGCAGTACTTC. Variable domain in full (rest from reference TRBV7-2 and TRBJ2-7): GAGVSQSPSNKVTEKGKDVELRCDPISGHTALYWYRQSLGQGLEFLIYFQGNSAPDKSGLPSDRFSAERTGGSVSTLTIQRTQQEDSAVYLCASSGSGRGGEQYFGPGTRLTVT.

J is TRBJ1-5 and V is TRBV28; D is undetermined. In germline, CDR1 is MDHEN, CDR2 SYDVKM. Trimming removed 5 bases at V and 7 bases at J, with 18 bases between. CDR3 length: 15 residues. The CDR3 is CASSPPGNFGQPQHF. The DNA for the CDR3 is TGTGCCAGCAGTCCCCCGGGGAATTTCGGCCAGCCCCAGCATTTT.

The rearrangement uses TRBV6-1 and TRBJ1-2, with D maybe TRBD1 (5 bases). Germline CDR1 and CDR2: MNHNS and SASEGT. The CDR3 totals 14 residues. Trimming took 2 bases from V and 8 from J, leaving 15 bases between them. CDR3 coding DNA: TGTGCCAGCAGTGAAATCGGGAGGGGCGGAGGCTACACCTTC. Its translation: CASSEIGRGGGYTF.

The sample holds a few counts of this clone. The gene calls are TRBV2 and TRBJ2-7; the D gene is possibly TRBD1 (6 bases). Germline CDR1 reads SNHLY; CDR2 reads FYNNEI. V lost 6 bases, J lost 7 bases, and 13 bases lay in between. The CDR3 totals 12 residues. CDR3 residues: CASRLGGWEQYF. DNA for the CDR3: TGTGCCAGCAGGTTAGGGGGTTGGGAGCAGTACTTC. Filled out from reference TRBV2 and TRBJ2-7, the complete variable domain reads EPEVTQTPSHQVTQMGQEVILRCVPISNHLYFYWYRQILGQKVEFLVSFYNNEISEKSEIFDDQFSVERPDGSNFTLKIRSTKLEDSAMYFCASRLGGWEQYFGPGTRLTVT.

The chain combines TRBV2 with TRBJ2-2; D unresolved. V lost 5 bases, J lost 2 bases, and 3 bases lay in between. Germline V CDR1 and CDR2: SNHLY, FYNNEI. CDR3 length: 12 residues. The CDR3 is CASSLNTGELFF. Here the CDR3 DNA reads TGTGCCAGCAGTCTCAACACCGGGGAGCTGTTTTTT.

This clone was recorded a few times. The rearrangement links TRBV5-1 to TRBJ2-1; D is undetermined. V gave up 3 bases and J gave up 1 base, with 11 bases separating them. CDR1 and CDR2 (germline): SGHRS, YFSETQ. The CDR3 consists of 15 residues. This CDR3 is CASSWSDLSYNEQFF. DNA for the CDR3: TGCGCCAGCAGCTGGAGCGATCTTTCCTACAATGAGCAGTTCTTC. Drawing the rest from reference TRBV5-1 and TRBJ2-1, the complete variable domain is KAGVTQTPRYLIKTRGQQVTLSCSPISGHRSVSWYQQTPGQGLQFLFEYFSETQRNKGNFPGRFSGRQFSNSRSEMNVSTLELGDSALYLCASSWSDLSYNEQFFGPGTRLTVL.

The V call is TRBV29-1, the J call TRBJ2-3; D is perhaps TRBD2 (6 bases). Trimming left V 3 bases short and J 5 bases short, with 15 bases between. The CDR3 extends over 14 amino acids. Germline values: CDR1 SQVTM, CDR2 ANQGSEA. The CDR3 protein is CSVDEEGLIDTQYF. The CDR3 DNA reads TGCAGCGTTGATGAGGAGGGTTTAATAGATACGCAGTATTTT.

The gene calls are TRBV7-2 and TRBJ2-1; 10 bases fit TRBD2. Germline values: CDR1 SGHTA, CDR2 FQGNSA. The CDR3 consists of 18 residues. V trimming: 2 bases; J trimming: 5 bases; junction bases outside the gene matches: 12. The CDR3 bases are TGTGCCAGCAGCTTACGCCTAGCGGGAGAACAACAGAACAATGAGCAGTTCTTC. Protein: CASSLRLAGEQQNNEQFF.

The genes are TRBV4-2 and TRBJ2-5; 12 bases agree with TRBD2. This CDR3 has 18 amino acids. Trimming took 4 bases from V and 1 from J; bases not matched to a gene: 10. CDR1 is LGHNA, CDR2 YNFKEQ, per germline. The CDR3 is CASSPRSPGLAGQETQYF. The CDR3 DNA sequence: TGTGCCAGCAGCCCCCGGAGTCCGGGACTAGCGGGCCAAGAGACCCAGTACTTC.

This clone turned up a few times. This sequence joins TRBV7-2 and TRBJ2-2, with TRBD2 matching 11 bases. Germline values: CDR1 SGHTA, CDR2 FQGNSA. The CDR3 contains 15 residues. J gave up 5 bases and V 5 bases, and 4 bases lay outside the gene matches. The CDR3 loop is CASSLSGRATGELFF. CDR3 in DNA: TGTGCCAGCAGCCTTAGCGGGAGGGCAACCGGGGAGCTGTTTTTT.

The chain has TRBV5-1 and TRBJ2-5, with 8 bases aligning to TRBD2. V trimming: 4 bases; J trimming: 11 bases; junction bases outside the gene matches: 13. Germline V CDR1 and CDR2: SGHRS, YFSETQ. The CDR3 length is 14 residues. DNA of the CDR3: TGCGCCAGCAGCCCCATAGCGGGAAAAGCGGTGCAGTACTTC. Translated: CASSPIAGKAVQYF.

The chain employs TRBV28 and TRBJ2-3; TRBD1 agrees at 10 bases. The V segment lost 2 bases and the J segment 8 bases; nucleotides outside the gene matches: 13. In germline, CDR1 is MDHEN, CDR2 SYDVKM. This CDR3 region has 17 residues. The CDR3 DNA reads TGTGCCAGCAGTTTAAACCGACAGGGGGCGCAGCAAGGTACGCAGTATTTT. It codes for CASSLNRQGAQQGTQYF.

This clone was observed a single time. The rearrangement uses TRBV6-6 and TRBJ2-4, with 12 bases aligning to TRBD2. This CDR3 region has 15 residues. V was clipped by 1 base and J by 8 bases; unmatched bases: 3. From germline, CDR1 is MNHNY and CDR2 SVGAGI (reference sequence). CDR3 loop: CASSYLSSGGDIQYF. DNA for the CDR3: TGTGCCAGCAGTTACTTGTCTAGCGGGGGGGACATTCAGTACTTC.

The rearrangement joins TRBV30 to TRBJ2-5; D unclear. The V end lost 1 base, the J end lost 5 bases, and 11 bases lay between the germline ends. This CDR3 contains 13 residues. Per the germline V gene, CDR1 is GTSNPN and CDR2 is SVGIG (reference sequence). CDR3 region: CAWSGGAWETQYF. CDR3 coding DNA: TGTGCCTGGAGTGGAGGAGCCTGGGAGACCCAGTACTTC. The whole variable domain, filled in from reference TRBV30 and TRBJ2-5, reads SQTIHQWPATLVQPVGSPLSLECTVEGTSNPNLYWYRQAAGRGLQLLFYSVGIGQISSEVPQNLSASRPQDRQFILSSKKLLLSDSGFYLCAWSGGAWETQYFGPGTRLLVL.

This chain joins TRBV30 and TRBJ2-7, with 7 bases aligning to TRBD1. Per germline, CDR1 GTSNPN and CDR2 SVGIG (reference sequence). V dropped 5 bases and J dropped 1; count of bases not matched to a gene: 2. CDR3 length: 12 amino acids. Here the CDR3 reads CAWEQGSYEQYF. In nucleotides, the CDR3 is TGTGCCTGGGAACAGGGGTCCTACGAGCAGTACTTC. Together with reference TRBV30 and TRBJ2-7, the CDR3 gives the full variable domain: SQTIHQWPATLVQPVGSPLSLECTVEGTSNPNLYWYRQAAGRGLQLLFYSVGIGQISSEVPQNLSASRPQDRQFILSSKKLLLSDSGFYLCAWEQGSYEQYFGPGTRLTVT.

The rearrangement uses TRBV5-1 and TRBJ2-3; D is undetermined. CDR3 length: 14 amino acids. Germline lookup yields CDR1 SGHRS and CDR2 YFSETQ. The V gene lost 5 bases and the J gene lost 0 bases, with 10 bases spanning the gap. The CDR3 protein is CASRRLDSTDTQYF. The CDR3 DNA reads TGCGCCAGCAGACGGCTAGATAGCACAGATACGCAGTATTTT.

This clone was seen just once. The chain couples TRBV27 to TRBJ2-3; perhaps TRBD1 as D (5 bases). V was clipped by 3 bases and J by 4 bases, with 14 bases between them. From germline, CDR1 is MNHEY and CDR2 SMNVEV (reference sequence). The CDR3 has 15 residues. Written as DNA, the CDR3 is TGTGCCAGCAGTTTCGTAGGCGACAGTGCAGATACGCAGTATTTT. Its translation: CASSFVGDSADTQYF.

This clone has only a few counts. This chain links TRBV2 with TRBJ2-1, with 12 nucleotides matching TRBD2. Germline V gene sequence: CDR1 SNHLY, CDR2 FYNNEI. With 7 bases clipped from V and 4 bases from J, the junction kept 8 bases outside the gene matches. This CDR3 region has 16 residues. The CDR3 loop is CASNPSGRGLYNEQFF. CDR3 DNA: TGTGCCAGCAACCCTAGCGGGAGGGGGCTTTACAATGAGCAGTTCTTC.

This chain uses TRBV2 with TRBJ2-1, with a possible D match to TRBD2 (6 bases). This CDR3 has 15 amino acids. With 7 bases removed from V and 2 bases from J, the gap between germline ends came to 15 bases. Germline loops: CDR1 SNHLY, CDR2 FYNNEI. CDR3 bases: TGTGCCAGCATCCCAAAGGGAGGACCCTACAATGAGCAGTTCTTC. This gives the protein CASIPKGGPYNEQFF. The full variable domain, rest sourced from reference TRBV2 and TRBJ2-1, is EPEVTQTPSHQVTQMGQEVILRCVPISNHLYFYWYRQILGQKVEFLVSFYNNEISEKSEIFDDQFSVERPDGSNFTLKIRSTKLEDSAMYFCASIPKGGPYNEQFFGPGTRLTVL.

The V and J genes are TRBV15 and TRBJ2-5; tentatively, D is TRBD2 (6 bases). The germline V and J ends were trimmed by 3 bases and 13 bases, with 18 bases remaining between them. CDR1 is LNHNV and CDR2 is YYDKDF in the germline V gene (reference sequence). The CDR3 extends over 13 amino acids. CDR3 in DNA: TGTGCCACCAGCAGGGGCGGCGATTGGGGACTGTACTTC. Protein product: CATSRGGDWGLYF.

As DNA, the CDR3 is TGTGCCAGCTCACCACTCTCGCTACAGTACAATGAGCAGTTCTTC. This translates into CASSPLSLQYNEQFF. The J gene is TRBJ2-1, the V gene TRBV18; D remains unclear. The V and J ends lost 1 base and 4 bases respectively, with 11 bases between them. From germline, CDR1 is KGHSH and CDR2 LQKENI. This CDR3 region has 15 residues.

The chain uses TRBV5-1 and TRBJ2-2; a possible D gene is TRBD1 (6 bases). Germline V gives CDR1 SGHRS, CDR2 YFSETQ. The CDR3 runs to 14 residues. V shed 5 bases and J shed 4 bases, with 12 bases lying between them. DNA for the CDR3: TGCGCCAGCAGACAGGGTTCGGTCACCGGGGAGCTGTTTTTT. It encodes CASRQGSVTGELFF. The variable domain in full, with the rest retrieved from reference TRBV5-1 and TRBJ2-2, is KAGVTQTPRYLIKTRGQQVTLSCSPISGHRSVSWYQQTPGQGLQFLFEYFSETQRNKGNFPGRFSGRQFSNSRSEMNVSTLELGDSALYLCASRQGSVTGELFFGEGSRLTVL.